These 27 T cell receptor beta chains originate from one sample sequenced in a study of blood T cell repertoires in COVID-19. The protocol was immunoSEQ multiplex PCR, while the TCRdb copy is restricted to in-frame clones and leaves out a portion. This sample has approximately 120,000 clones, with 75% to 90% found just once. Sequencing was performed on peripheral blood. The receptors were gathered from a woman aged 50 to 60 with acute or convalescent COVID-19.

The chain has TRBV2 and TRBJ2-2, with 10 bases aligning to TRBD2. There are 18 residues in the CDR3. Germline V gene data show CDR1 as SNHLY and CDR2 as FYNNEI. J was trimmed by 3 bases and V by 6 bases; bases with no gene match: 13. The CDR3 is CASRRRSGGESHTGELFF. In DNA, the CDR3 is TGTGCCAGCAGGAGACGGAGCGGGGGGGAGTCTCACACCGGGGAGCTGTTTTTT.

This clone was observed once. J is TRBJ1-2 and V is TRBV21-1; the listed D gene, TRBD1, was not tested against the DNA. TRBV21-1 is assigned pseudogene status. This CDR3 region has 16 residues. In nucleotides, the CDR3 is TGTGCCAGCAGCAAAGGGGGACAAACCCGGGGCTATGGCTACACCTTC. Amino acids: CASSKGGQTRGYGYTF.

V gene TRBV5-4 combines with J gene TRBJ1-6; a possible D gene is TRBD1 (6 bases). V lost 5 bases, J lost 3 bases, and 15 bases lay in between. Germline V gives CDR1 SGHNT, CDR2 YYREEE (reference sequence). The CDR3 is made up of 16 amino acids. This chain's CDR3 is CASSSAGQFYNSPLHF. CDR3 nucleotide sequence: TGTGCCAGCAGTTCTGCCGGACAGTTCTATAATTCACCCCTCCACTTT.

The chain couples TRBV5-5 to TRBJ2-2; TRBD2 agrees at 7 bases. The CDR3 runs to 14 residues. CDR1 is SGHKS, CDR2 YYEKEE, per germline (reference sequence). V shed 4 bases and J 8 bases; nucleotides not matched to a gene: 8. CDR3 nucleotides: TGTGCCAGCAGCCCCGATGGGGGGGAGGGGGAGCTGTTTTTT. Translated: CASSPDGGEGELFF.

The CDR3 loop reads CASSLGLEDTEAFF. The CDR3 DNA reads TGTGCCAGCAGCTTGGGGCTTGAGGACACTGAAGCTTTCTTT. The chain recombines TRBV7-8 with TRBJ1-1; D is perhaps TRBD1 (5 bases). Germline CDR1 reads SGHVS; CDR2 reads FQNEAQ. The V and J ends lost 3 bases and 3 bases respectively, with 11 bases between them. The length of the CDR3 is 14 residues.

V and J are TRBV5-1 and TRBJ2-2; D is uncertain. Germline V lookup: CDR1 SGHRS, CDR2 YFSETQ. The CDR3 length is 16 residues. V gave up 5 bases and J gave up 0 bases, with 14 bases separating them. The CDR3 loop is CASRDTAKTNTGELFF. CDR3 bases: TGCGCCAGCAGAGACACCGCCAAGACGAACACCGGGGAGCTGTTTTTT.

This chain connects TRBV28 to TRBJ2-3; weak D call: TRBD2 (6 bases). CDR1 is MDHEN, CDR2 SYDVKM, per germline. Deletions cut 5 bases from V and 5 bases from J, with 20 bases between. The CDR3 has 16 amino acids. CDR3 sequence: CASSPLRGLREDTQYF. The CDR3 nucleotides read TGTGCCAGCAGTCCGCTTCGGGGTTTGCGGGAAGATACGCAGTATTTT.

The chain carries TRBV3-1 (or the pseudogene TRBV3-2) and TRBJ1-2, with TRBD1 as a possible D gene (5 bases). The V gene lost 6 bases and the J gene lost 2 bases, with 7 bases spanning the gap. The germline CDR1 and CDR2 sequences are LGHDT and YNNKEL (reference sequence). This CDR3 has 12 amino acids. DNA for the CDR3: TGTGCCAGCAGGCAGGGCAACTATGGCTACACCTTC. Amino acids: CASRQGNYGYTF.

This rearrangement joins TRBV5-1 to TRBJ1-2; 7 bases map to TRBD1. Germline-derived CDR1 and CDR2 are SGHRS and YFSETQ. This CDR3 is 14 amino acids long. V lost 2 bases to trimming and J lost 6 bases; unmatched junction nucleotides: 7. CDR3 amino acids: CASSFSGTANGYTF. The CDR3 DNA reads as TGCGCCAGCAGCTTTAGCGGGACAGCCAATGGCTACACCTTC.

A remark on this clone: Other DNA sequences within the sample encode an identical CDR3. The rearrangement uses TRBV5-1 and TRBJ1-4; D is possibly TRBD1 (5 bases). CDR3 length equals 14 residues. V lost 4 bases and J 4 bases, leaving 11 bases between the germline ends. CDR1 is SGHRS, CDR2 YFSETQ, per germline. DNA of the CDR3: TGCGCCAGCAGCCGCGCGGGGGGTAATGAAAAACTGTTTTTT. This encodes CASSRAGGNEKLFF.

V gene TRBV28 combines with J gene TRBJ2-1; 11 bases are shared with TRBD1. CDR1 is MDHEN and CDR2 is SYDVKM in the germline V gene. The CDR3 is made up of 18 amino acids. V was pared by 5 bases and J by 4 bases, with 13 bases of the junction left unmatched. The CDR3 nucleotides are TGTGCCAGCAGTGCTCGTCCAGGACAGGGGGCAAGGTACAATGAGCAGTTCTTC. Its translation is CASSARPGQGARYNEQFF.

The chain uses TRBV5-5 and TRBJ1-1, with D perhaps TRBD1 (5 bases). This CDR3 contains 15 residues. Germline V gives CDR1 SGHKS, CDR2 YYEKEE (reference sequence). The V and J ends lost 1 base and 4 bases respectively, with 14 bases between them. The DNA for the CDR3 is TGTGCCAGCAGCTTGAAATCAGGGCTACCCACTGAAGCTTTCTTT. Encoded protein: CASSLKSGLPTEAFF.

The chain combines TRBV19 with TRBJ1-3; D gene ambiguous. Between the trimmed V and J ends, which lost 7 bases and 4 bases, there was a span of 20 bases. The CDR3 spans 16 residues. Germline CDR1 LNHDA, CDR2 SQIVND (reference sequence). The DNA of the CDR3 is TGTGCCAGTACCCCAGGTGGGCCTCGAAGGGGAAACACCATATATTTT. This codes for CASTPGGPRRGNTIYF.

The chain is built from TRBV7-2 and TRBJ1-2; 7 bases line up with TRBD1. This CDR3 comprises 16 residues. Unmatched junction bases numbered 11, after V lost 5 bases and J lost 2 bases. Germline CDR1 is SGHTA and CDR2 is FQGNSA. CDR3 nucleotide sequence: TGTGCCAGCAGCCCCCGAGGACCCAGGGGGAACTATGGCTACACCTTC. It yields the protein CASSPRGPRGNYGYTF.

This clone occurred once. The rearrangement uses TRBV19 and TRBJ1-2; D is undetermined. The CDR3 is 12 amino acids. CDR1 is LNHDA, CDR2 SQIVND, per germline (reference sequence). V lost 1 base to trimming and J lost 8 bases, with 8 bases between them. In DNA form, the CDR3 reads TGTGCCAGTAGTATAGTAGGGAGCGGCTACACCTTC. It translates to CASSIVGSGYTF.

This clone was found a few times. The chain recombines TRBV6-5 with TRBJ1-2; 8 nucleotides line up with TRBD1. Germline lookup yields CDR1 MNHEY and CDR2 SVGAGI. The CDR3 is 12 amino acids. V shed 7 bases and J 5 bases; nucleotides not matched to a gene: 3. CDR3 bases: TGTGCCAGCAATCACAGGGGGTATGGCTACACCTTC. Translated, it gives CASNHRGYGYTF.

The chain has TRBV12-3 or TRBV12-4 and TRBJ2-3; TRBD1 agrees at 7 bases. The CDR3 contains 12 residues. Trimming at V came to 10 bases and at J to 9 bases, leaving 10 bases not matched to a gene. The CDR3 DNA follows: TGTGCCATAGGGAGAGCAGGGGGAACGCAGTATTTT. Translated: CAIGRAGGTQYF.

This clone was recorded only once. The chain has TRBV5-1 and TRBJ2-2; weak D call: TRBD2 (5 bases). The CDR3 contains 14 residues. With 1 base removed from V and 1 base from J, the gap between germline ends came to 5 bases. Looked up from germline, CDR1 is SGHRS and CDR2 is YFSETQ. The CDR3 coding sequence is TGCGCCAGCAGCTTGCGGGAGAACACCGGGGAGCTGTTTTTT. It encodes CASSLRENTGELFF.

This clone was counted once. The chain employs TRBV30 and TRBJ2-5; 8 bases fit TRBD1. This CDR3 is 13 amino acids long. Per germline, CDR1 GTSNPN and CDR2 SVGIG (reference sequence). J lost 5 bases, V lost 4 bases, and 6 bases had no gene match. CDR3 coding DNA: TGTGCCTGGAACCCAGGGGGCGGGGAGACCCAGTACTTC. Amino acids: CAWNPGGGETQYF.

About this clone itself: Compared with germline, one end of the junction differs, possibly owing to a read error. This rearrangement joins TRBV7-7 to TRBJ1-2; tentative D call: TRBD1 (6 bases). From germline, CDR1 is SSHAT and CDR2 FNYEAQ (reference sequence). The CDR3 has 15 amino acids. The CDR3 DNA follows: TGTGCTAGCAGGCCAAACAGGGCCCTACTGTGGGGCTACACCTTC. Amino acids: CASRPNRALLWGYTF.

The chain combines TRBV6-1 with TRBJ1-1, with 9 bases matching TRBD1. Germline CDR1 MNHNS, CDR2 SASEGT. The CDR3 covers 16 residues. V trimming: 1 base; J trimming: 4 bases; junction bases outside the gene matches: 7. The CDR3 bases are TGTGCCAGCAGTGAAGTTATGGGACAGGGAGGCACTGAAGCTTTCTTT. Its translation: CASSEVMGQGGTEAFF.

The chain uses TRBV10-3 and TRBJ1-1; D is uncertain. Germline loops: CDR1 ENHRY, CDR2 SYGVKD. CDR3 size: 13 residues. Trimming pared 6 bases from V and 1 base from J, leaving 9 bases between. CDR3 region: CAISSRGNTEAFF. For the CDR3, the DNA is TGTGCCATCAGCTCGAGAGGGAACACTGAAGCTTTCTTT.

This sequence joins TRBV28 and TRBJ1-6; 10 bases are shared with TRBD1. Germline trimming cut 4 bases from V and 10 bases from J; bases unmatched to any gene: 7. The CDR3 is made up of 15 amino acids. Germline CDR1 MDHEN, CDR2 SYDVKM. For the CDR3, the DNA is TGTGCCAGCAGTTCTCCCGACAGGGGGCCATCACCCCTCCACTTT. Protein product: CASSSPDRGPSPLHF. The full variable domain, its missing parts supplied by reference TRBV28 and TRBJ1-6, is DVKVTQSSRYLVKRTGEKVFLECVQDMDHENMFWYRQDPGLGLRLIYFSYDVKMKEKGDIPEGYSVSREKKERFSLILESASTNQTSMYLCASSSPDRGPSPLHFGNGTRLTVT.

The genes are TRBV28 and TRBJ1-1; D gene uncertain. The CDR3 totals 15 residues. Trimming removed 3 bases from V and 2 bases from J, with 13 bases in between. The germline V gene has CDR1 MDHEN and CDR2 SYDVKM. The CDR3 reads CASSLMKLVNTEAFF. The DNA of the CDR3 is TGTGCCAGCAGTTTGATGAAACTAGTAAACACTGAAGCTTTCTTT.

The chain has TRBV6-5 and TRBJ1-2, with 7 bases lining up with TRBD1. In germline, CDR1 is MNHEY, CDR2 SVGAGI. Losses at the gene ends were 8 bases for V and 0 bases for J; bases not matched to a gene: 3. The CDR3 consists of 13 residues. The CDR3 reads CASGDRPNYGYTF. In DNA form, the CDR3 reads TGTGCCAGCGGGGACAGACCTAACTATGGCTACACCTTC.

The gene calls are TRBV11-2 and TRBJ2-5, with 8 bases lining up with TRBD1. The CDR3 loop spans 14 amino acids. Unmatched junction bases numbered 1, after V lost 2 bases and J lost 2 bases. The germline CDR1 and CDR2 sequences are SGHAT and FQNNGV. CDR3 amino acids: CASSLNRGQETQYF. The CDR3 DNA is TGTGCCAGCAGCTTAAACAGGGGGCAAGAGACCCAGTACTTC. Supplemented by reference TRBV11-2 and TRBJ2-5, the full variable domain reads EAGVAQSPRYKIIEKRQSVAFWCNPISGHATLYWYQQILGQGPKLLIQFQNNGVVDDSQLPKDRFSAERLKGVDSTLKIQPAKLEDSAVYLCASSLNRGQETQYFGPGTRLLVL.

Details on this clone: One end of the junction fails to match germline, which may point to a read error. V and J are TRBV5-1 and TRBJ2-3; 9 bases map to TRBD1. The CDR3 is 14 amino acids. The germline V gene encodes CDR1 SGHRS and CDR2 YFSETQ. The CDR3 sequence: CASREDRGRGLQDF. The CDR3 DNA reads TGCGCCAGCAGAGAGGACAGGGGCCGCGGCTTGCAGGATTTT.